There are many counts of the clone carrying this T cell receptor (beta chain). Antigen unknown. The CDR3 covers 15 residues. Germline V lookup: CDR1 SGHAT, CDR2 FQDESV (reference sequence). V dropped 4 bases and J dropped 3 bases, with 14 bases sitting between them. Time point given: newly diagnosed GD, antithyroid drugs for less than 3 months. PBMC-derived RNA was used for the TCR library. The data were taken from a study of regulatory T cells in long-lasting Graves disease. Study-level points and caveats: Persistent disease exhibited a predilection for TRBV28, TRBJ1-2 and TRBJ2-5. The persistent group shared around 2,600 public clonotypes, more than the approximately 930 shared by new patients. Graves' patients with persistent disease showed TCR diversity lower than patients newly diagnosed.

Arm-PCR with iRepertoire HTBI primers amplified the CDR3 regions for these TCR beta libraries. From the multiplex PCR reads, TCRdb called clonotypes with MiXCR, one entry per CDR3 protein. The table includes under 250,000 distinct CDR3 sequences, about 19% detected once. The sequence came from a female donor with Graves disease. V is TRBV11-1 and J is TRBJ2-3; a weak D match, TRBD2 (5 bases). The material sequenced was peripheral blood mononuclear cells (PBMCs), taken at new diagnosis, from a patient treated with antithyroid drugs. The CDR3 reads CASSYRRTRTDTQYF. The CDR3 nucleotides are TGTGCCAGCAGCTACCGACGGACTCGGACAGATACGCAGTATTTT.